Here is one T cell receptor beta chain with its context. The record originates from a study of sequential checkpoint blockade in melanoma. Data came from immunoSEQ multiplex PCR; TCRdb stores just in-frame clones and leaves some out. The table records around 39,000 clones, 84% of them present only once. Treatment meaning: randomized to nivolumab then ipilimumab (arm A) or the reverse (arm B). PBMC sorting kept live CD3+CD8+ cells without CD19 or CD56. Germline V gene lookup returns CDR1 MNHEY and CDR2 SMNVEV (reference sequence). There are 14 residues in the CDR3. V shed 3 bases and J shed 5 bases, with 13 bases lying between them.

The J gene is TRBJ2-5, the V gene TRBV27, with a weak D call TRBD1 (7 bases). The material sequenced was CD8+ T cells sorted from blood (inferred from file names), taken from a patient given nivolumab and ipilimumab in sequence. This TCR came from a human donor with melanoma. CDR3 sequence (DNA): TGTGCCAGCAGTTTCGGAGGGGGCGGGGAGACCCAGTACTTC. It codes for CASSFGGGGETQYF.